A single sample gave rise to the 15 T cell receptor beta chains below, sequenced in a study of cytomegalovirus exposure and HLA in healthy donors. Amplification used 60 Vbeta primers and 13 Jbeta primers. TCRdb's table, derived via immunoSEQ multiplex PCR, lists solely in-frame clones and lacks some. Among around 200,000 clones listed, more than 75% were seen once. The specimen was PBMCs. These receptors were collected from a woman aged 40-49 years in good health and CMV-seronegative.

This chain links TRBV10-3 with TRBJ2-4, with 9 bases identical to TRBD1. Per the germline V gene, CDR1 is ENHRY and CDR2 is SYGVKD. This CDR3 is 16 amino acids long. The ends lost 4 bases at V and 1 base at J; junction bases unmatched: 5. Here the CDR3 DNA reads TGTGCCATCAGTGGAACCGGGACAGGGGCCAAAAACATTCAGTACTTC. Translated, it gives CAISGTGTGAKNIQYF.

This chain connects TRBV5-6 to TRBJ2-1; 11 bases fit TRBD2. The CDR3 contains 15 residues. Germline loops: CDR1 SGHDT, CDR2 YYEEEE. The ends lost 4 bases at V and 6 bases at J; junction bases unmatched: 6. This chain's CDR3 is CASSEGTSGFNEQFF. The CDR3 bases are TGTGCCAGCAGCGAGGGGACTAGCGGTTTCAATGAGCAGTTCTTC.

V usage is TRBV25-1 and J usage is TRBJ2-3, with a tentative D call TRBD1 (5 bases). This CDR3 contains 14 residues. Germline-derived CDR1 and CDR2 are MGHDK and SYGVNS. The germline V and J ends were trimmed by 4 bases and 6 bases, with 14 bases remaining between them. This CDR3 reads CASSVRVLEDTQYF. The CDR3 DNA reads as TGTGCCAGCAGTGTCAGGGTTCTGGAGGATACGCAGTATTTT.

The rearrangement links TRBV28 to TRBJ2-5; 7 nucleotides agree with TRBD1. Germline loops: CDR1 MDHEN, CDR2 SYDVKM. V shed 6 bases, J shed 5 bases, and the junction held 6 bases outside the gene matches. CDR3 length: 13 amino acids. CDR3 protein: CASSSGGWETQYF. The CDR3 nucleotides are TGTGCCAGCAGCTCAGGGGGTTGGGAGACCCAGTACTTC.

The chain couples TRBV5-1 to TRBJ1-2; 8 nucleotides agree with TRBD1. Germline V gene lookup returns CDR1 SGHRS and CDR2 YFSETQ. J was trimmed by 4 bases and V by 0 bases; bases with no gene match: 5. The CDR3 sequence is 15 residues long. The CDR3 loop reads CASSLVSGGSYGYTF. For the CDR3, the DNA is TGCGCCAGCAGCTTGGTTTCAGGGGGCTCCTATGGCTACACCTTC.

The CDR3 coding sequence is TGTGCCAGCAGTCTTATAACAGGGACGGGCACTGAAGCTTTCTTT. Its translation: CASSLITGTGTEAFF. This chain uses TRBV28 with TRBJ1-1, with D possibly TRBD1 on 6 matching bases. Germline CDR1 is MDHEN and CDR2 is SYDVKM. The CDR3 is made up of 15 amino acids. V dropped 5 bases and J dropped 4 bases, with 17 bases sitting between them.

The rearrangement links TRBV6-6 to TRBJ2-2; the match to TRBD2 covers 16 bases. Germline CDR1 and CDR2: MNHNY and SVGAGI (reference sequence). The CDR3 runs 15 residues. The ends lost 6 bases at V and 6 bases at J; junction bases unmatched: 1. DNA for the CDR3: TGTGCCAGCAGGGGGACTAGCGGGAGGGCCGGGGAGCTGTTTTTT. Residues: CASRGTSGRAGELFF.

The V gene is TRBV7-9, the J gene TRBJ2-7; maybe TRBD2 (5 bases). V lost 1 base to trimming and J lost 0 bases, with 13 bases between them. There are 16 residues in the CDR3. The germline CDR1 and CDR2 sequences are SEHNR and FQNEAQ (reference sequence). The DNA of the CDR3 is TGTGCCAGCAGCTTAGGAGGGCAGAAGGGCTCCTACGAGCAGTACTTC. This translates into CASSLGGQKGSYEQYF.

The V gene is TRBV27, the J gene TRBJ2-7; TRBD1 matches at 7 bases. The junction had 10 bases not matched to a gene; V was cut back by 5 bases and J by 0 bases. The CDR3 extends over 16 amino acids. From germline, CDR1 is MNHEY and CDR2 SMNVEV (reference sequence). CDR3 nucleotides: TGTGCCAGCAGTCCAGTAATGACAGGGCTCTCCTACGAGCAGTACTTC. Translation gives CASSPVMTGLSYEQYF.

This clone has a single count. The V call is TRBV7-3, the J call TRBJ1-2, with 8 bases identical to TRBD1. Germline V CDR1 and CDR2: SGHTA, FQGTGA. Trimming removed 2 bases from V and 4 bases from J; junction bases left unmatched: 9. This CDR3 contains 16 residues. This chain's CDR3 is CASSLSPGQASYGYTF. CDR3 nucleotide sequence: TGTGCCAGCAGCTTATCCCCGGGACAGGCCAGCTATGGCTACACCTTC.

CDR3 sequence (DNA): TGTGCCAGCAGCCCCCGAAGCGGGAGGGCAGATACGCAGTATTTT. Translation gives CASSPRSGRADTQYF. V gene TRBV7-2 combines with J gene TRBJ2-3, with 10 positions matching TRBD2. The germline CDR1 and CDR2 sequences are SGHTA and FQGNSA. This CDR3 comprises 15 residues. J lost 4 bases, V lost 5 bases, and 6 bases had no gene match.

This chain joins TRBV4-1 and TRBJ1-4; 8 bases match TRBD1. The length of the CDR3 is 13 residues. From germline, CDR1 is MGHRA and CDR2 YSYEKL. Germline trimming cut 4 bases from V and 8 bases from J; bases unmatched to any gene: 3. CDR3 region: CASSRGQGEKLFF. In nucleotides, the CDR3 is TGCGCCAGCAGCCGAGGACAGGGCGAAAAACTGTTTTTT.

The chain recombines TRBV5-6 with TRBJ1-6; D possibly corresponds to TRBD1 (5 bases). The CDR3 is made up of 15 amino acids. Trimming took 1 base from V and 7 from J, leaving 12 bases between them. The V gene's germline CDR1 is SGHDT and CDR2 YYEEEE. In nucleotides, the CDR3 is TGTGCCAGCAGCTTGTATTCAGGGCTCAATTCACCCCTCCACTTT. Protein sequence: CASSLYSGLNSPLHF.

The CDR3 is CASSQAPTGGYEQYF. CDR3 DNA: TGCGCCAGCAGCCAAGCCCCCACAGGTGGCTACGAGCAGTACTTC. This chain links TRBV4-1 with TRBJ2-5; D may be TRBD1 (5 bases). The J call could be wrong; TRBJ2-7 is a better fit for the DNA end. Germline CDR1 is MGHRA and CDR2 is YSYEKL. This CDR3 comprises 15 residues.

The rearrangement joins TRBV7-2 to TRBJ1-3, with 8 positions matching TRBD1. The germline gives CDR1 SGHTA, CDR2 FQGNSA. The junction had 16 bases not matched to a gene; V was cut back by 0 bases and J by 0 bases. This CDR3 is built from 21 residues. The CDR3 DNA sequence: TGTGCCAGCAGCTTAGCCCATCCCCATTTACGAACAGGGGGCTCTGGAAACACCATATATTTT. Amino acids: CASSLAHPHLRTGGSGNTIYF.